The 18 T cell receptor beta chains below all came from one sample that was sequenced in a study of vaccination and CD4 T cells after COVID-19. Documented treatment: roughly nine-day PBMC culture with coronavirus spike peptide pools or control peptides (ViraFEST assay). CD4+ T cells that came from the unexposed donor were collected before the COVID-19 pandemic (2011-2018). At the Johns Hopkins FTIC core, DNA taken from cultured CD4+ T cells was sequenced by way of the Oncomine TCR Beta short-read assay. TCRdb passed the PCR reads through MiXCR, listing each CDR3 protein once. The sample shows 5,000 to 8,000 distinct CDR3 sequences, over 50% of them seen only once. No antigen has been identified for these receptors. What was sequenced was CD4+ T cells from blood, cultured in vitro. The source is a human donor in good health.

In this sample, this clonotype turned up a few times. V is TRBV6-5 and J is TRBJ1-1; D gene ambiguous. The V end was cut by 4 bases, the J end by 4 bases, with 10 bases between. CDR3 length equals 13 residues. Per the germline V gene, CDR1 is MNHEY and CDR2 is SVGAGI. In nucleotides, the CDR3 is TGTGCCAGCAGTTCCCCAGGAGGCACTGAAGCTTTCTTT. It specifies CASSSPGGTEAFF.

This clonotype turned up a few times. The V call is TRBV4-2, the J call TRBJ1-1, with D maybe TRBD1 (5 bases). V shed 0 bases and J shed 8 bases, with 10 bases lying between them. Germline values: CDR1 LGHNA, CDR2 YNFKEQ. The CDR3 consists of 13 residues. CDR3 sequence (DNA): TGTGCCAGCAGCCAAGAGGAGGGGTACGAAGCTTTCTTT. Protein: CASSQEEGYEAFF.

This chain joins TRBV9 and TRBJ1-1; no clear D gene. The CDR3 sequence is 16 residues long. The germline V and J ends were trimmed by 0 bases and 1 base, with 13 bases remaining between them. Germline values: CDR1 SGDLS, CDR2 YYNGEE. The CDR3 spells CASSVGRISANTEAFF. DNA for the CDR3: TGTGCCAGCAGCGTAGGTCGGATCTCGGCGAACACTGAAGCTTTCTTT.

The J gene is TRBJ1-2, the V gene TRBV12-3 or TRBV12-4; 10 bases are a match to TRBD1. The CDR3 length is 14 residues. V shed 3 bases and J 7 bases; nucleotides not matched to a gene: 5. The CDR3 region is CASSLGQGTGGYTF. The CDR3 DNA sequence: TGTGCCAGCAGTTTGGGACAGGGGACGGGTGGCTACACCTTC.

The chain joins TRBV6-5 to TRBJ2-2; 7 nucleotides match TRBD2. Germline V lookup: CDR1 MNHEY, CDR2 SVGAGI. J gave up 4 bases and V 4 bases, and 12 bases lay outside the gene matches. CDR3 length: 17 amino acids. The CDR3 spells CASSSKRRETGTGELFF. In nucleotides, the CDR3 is TGTGCCAGCAGTTCGAAAAGGCGGGAGACGGGCACCGGGGAGCTGTTTTTT.

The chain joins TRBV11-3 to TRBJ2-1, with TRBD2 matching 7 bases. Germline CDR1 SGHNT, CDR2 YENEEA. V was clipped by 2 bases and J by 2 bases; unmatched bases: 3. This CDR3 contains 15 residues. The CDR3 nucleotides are TGTGCCAGCAGCTTATATCGGGGGGCCTACAATGAGCAGTTCTTC. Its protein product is CASSLYRGAYNEQFF.

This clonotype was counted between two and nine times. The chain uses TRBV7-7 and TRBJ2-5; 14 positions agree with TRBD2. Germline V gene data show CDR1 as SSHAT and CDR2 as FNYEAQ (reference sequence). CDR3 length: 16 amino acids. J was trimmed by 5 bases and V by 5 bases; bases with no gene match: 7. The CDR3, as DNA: TGTGCCAGCAGCCTAGGGACTAGCGGGGGTATGGAGACCCAGTACTTC. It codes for CASSLGTSGGMETQYF.

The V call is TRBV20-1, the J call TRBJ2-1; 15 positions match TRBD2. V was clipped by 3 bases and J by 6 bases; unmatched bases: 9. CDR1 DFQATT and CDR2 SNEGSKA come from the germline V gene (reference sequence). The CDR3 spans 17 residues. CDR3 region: CSARRGLAGGPTNEQFF. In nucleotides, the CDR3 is TGCAGTGCTAGGAGGGGACTAGCGGGAGGCCCCACCAATGAGCAGTTCTTC.

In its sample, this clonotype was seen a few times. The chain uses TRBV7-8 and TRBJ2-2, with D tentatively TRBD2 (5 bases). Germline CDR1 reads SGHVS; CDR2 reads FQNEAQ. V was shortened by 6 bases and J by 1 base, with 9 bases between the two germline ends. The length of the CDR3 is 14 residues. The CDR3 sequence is CASSKRENTGELFF. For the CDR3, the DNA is TGTGCCAGCAGTAAGAGGGAGAACACCGGGGAGCTGTTTTTT.

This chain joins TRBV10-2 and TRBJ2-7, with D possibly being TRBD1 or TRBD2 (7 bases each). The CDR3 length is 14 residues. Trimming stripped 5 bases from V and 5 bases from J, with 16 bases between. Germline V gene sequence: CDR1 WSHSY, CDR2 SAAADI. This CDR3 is CASSSLAGGDEQYF. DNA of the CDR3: TGCGCCAGCAGTTCTCTTGCAGGGGGGGACGAGCAGTACTTC.

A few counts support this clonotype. As DNA, the CDR3 is TGTGCCAGCAGCTTAGAGGGCCGAGGGATTAATTCACCCCTCCACTTT. Translation: CASSLEGRGINSPLHF. The chain is built from TRBV7-2 and TRBJ1-6, with unresolved D. Trimming took off 1 base at V and 6 bases at J, with 13 bases between the two ends. The CDR3 runs 16 residues. Germline loops: CDR1 SGHTA, CDR2 FQGNSA.

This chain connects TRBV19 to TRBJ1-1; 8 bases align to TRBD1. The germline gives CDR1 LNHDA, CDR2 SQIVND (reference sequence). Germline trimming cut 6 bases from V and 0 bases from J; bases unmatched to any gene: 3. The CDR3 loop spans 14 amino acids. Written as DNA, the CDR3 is TGTGCCAGTAGAGGGACAGGTATGAACACTGAAGCTTTCTTT. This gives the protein CASRGTGMNTEAFF.

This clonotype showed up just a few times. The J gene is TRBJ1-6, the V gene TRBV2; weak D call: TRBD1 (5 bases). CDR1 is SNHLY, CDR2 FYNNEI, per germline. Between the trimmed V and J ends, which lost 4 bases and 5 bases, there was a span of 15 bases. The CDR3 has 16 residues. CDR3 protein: CASSVPGGIDNSPLHF. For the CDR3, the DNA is TGTGCCAGCAGTGTCCCGGGGGGTATTGATAATTCACCCCTCCACTTT.

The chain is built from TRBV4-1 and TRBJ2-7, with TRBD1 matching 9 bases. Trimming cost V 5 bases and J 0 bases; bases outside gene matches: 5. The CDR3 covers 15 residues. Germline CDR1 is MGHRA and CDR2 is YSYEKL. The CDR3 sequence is CASSTRDRASYEQYF. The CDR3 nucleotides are TGCGCCAGCAGCACCCGGGACAGGGCCTCCTACGAGCAGTACTTC.

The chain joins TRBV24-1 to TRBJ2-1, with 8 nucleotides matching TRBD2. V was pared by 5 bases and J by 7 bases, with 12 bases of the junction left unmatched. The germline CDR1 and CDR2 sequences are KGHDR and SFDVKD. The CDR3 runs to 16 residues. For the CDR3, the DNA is TGTGCCACCAGTGGAAATAGCGGGGAGAAAGGTAATGAGCAGTTCTTC. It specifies CATSGNSGEKGNEQFF.

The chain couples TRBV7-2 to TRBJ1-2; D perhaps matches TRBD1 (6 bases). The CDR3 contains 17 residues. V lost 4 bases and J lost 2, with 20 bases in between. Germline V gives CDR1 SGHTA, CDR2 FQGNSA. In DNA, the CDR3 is TGTGCCAGCAGCTCCATTCCGGACAGCCGTTTCAACTATGGCTACACCTTC. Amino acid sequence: CASSSIPDSRFNYGYTF.

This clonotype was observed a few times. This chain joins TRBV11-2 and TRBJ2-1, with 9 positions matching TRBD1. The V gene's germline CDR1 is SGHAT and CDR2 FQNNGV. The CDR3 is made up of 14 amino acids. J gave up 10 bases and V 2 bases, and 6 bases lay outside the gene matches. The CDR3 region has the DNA TGTGCCAGCAGCTTACCCGGCGGGACAGGGGAGCAGTTCTTC. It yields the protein CASSLPGGTGEQFF.

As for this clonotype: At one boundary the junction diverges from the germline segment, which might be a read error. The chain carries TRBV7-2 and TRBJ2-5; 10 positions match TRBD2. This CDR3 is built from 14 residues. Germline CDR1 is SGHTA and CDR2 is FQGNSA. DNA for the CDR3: TGTGCCAGCAGTTTAGCGGGAGGCGGGGAGACCCAGTACTTC. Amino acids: CASSLAGGGETQYF.